This paragraph covers one T cell receptor beta chain sequence. The record originates from a study of blood T cell repertoires in COVID-19. The CDR3 loop spans 16 amino acids. V was clipped by 5 bases and J by 6 bases; unmatched bases: 8. Germline V gives CDR1 SGHVS, CDR2 FNYEAQ. Assay used: immunoSEQ multiplex PCR; TCRdb lists only in-frame clones, some missing. The table includes a few hundred thousand clones, approximately 83% detected once. Sequences were obtained from PBMCs or T cells enriched from blood (not recorded which). The V call is TRBV7-6, the J call TRBJ1-5; 12 nucleotides line up with TRBD1. The receptor's source is a man aged 45-60 years who had recovered from COVID-19. The CDR3 sequence: CASSQGTGGTGQPQHF. The CDR3 region has the DNA TGTGCCAGCAGCCAAGGGACAGGGGGCACGGGTCAGCCCCAGCATTTT.